Listed here are 8 T cell receptor beta chains from one sample, sequenced in a study of blood T cells in healthy people across ages. A second about 7 to 12 cycle PCR used barcoded and J-beta primers. TCRdb called the 5' RACE reads again in MiXCR, with one record for every CDR3 protein. The data show around 900,000 distinct CDR3 sequences, with under 35% seen just once and approximately 15% held by the top ten. The sequenced material came from blood. All receptors come from a woman aged 80 or older in good health.

This clonotype showed up many times. The rearrangement joins TRBV6-1 to TRBJ2-1; D is possibly TRBD2 (6 bases). Between the trimmed V and J ends, which lost 3 bases and 2 bases, there was a span of 14 bases. Per the germline V gene, CDR1 is MNHNS and CDR2 is SASEGT. The length of the CDR3 is 16 residues. CDR3 sequence (DNA): TGTGCCAGCAGTGAGACTCGGGCGGGGACCTACAATGAGCAGTTCTTC. Encoded protein: CASSETRAGTYNEQFF.

This clonotype was found many times. The V and J genes are TRBV5-1 and TRBJ2-1; 7 nucleotides agree with TRBD2. Looked up from germline, CDR1 is SGHRS and CDR2 is YFSETQ. The CDR3 loop spans 16 amino acids. The V gene end was trimmed by 0 bases and the J gene end by 2 bases; junction bases not matched to a gene: 5. In DNA form, the CDR3 reads TGCGCCAGCAGCTTGGGGGGGACTACCACCTACAATGAGCAGTTCTTC. Encoded protein: CASSLGGTTTYNEQFF.

This clonotype was observed a single time. The chain has TRBV3-1 and TRBJ2-1, with 7 positions matching TRBD2. CDR3 size: 14 residues. Germline CDR1 and CDR2: LGHDT and YNNKEL (reference sequence). The trim removed 1 base at V and 9 bases at J, leaving 6 bases unmatched. The CDR3 DNA reads TGTGCCAGCAGCCAAGCGGCGCGGGGGACTGAGCAGTTCTTC. It specifies CASSQAARGTEQFF.

This clonotype has more than one count but fewer than ten. This may arise from a read error, as a much more abundant clone is one base away. The chain employs TRBV5-1 and TRBJ1-2, with 7 positions matching TRBD1. Germline CDR1 and CDR2: SGHRS and YFSETQ. The CDR3 spans 15 residues. CDR3 loop: CASSSRDSGTYGHTF. The CDR3 DNA is TGCGCCAGCAGCTCGAGGGACAGCGGGACCTATGGCCACACCTTC.

The chain recombines TRBV7-2 with TRBJ1-1; D is undetermined. Germline V lookup: CDR1 SGHTA, CDR2 FQGNSA. The CDR3 extends over 14 amino acids. Trimming left V 3 bases short and J 1 base short, with 9 bases between. The CDR3 coding sequence is TGTGCCAGCAGCTTTTTTCTGGGGAACACTGAAGCTTTCTTT. This encodes CASSFFLGNTEAFF. The whole variable domain, filled in from reference TRBV7-2 and TRBJ1-1, reads GAGVSQSPSNKVTEKGKDVELRCDPISGHTALYWYRQSLGQGLEFLIYFQGNSAPDKSGLPSDRFSAERTGGSVSTLTIQRTQQEDSAVYLCASSFFLGNTEAFFGQGTRLTVV.

This clonotype showed up just a few times. V gene TRBV30 combines with J gene TRBJ1-2; D remains ambiguous. Germline CDR1 and CDR2: GTSNPN and SVGIG (reference sequence). Trimming took 0 bases from V and 8 from J, leaving 10 bases between them. This CDR3 is 12 amino acids long. The CDR3 DNA is TGTGCCTGGAGTGTGCGGGCGGGCGGCTACACCTTC. Protein product: CAWSVRAGGYTF.

This clonotype appeared a few times. The rearrangement uses TRBV7-9 and TRBJ1-5; maybe TRBD1 (6 bases). The CDR3 contains 13 residues. V gave up 5 bases and J gave up 6 bases, with 11 bases separating them. Looked up from germline, CDR1 is SEHNR and CDR2 is FQNEAQ (reference sequence). The CDR3 DNA reads as TGTGCCAGCAGCGGGACAACCGGTCAGCCCCAGCATTTT. Amino acids: CASSGTTGQPQHF.

A word on this clonotype: A junction boundary mismatches the germline segment, possibly from a read error. This sequence joins TRBV20-1 and TRBJ1-2; D is ambiguous. Germline values: CDR1 DFQATT, CDR2 SNEGSKA (reference sequence). The length of the CDR3 is 8 residues. The CDR3 region is CSARGCTF. The CDR3 DNA sequence: TGCAGTGCAAGAGGCTGCACCTTC.